One sample yielded the 17 T cell receptor beta chains listed below, sequenced in a study of human T cells and chemical hapten exposure. Indicated time point: pre-sensitization, week 0. Treatment here: therapeutic diphenylcyclopropenone sensitization with weekly scalp DPC. One entry per CDR3 protein, called by TCRdb with MiXCR from the RACE reads. The profile shows fewer than 350,000 distinct CDR3 sequences, 7.5% to 8% of them singletons. The material was whole blood, obtained in connection with sensitization to the hapten diphenylcyclopropenone (DPC). Receptors were obtained from a man aged 18-30 years with alopecia areata. Some clones in this sample may be carry-over from other donors' samples.

V and J are TRBV10-3 and TRBJ2-7, with TRBD1 matching over 7 bases. J lost 5 bases, V lost 5 bases, and 3 bases had no gene match. This CDR3 is built from 12 residues. CDR1 ENHRY and CDR2 SYGVKD come from the germline V gene. CDR3 loop: CAISNRGNEQYV. DNA for the CDR3: TGTGCCATCAGTAACAGGGGCAACGAGCAGTACGTC.

This clonotype has at least ten counts. V usage is TRBV7-2 and J usage is TRBJ2-3; D gene uncertain. The CDR3 covers 15 residues. The germline V gene encodes CDR1 SGHTA and CDR2 FQGNSA. Trimming removed 0 bases at V and 6 bases at J, with 13 bases between. The CDR3 spells CASSLARLTSDTQYF. Here the CDR3 DNA reads TGTGCCAGCAGCTTAGCCAGGCTAACGTCCGATACGCAGTATTTT.

The chain carries TRBV18 and TRBJ1-3; no firm D call. Germline values: CDR1 KGHSH, CDR2 LQKENI. V dropped 3 bases and J dropped 11 bases, with 11 bases sitting between them. The CDR3 has 12 amino acids. The CDR3 DNA sequence: TGTGCCAGCTCACCGGAGAGGTTCCCCATATATTTT. Residues: CASSPERFPIYF.

The V gene is TRBV20-1, the J gene TRBJ2-2; tentative D call: TRBD1 (5 bases). Germline values: CDR1 DFQATT, CDR2 SNEGSKA (reference sequence). This CDR3 has 14 residues. Deletions cut 2 bases from V and 3 bases from J, with 10 bases between. CDR3 residues: CSARQGLYTGELFF. Written as DNA, the CDR3 is TGCAGTGCTAGACAGGGTTTATACACCGGGGAGCTGTTTTTT.

This clonotype was observed at least ten times. V and J are TRBV9 and TRBJ2-2; the match to TRBD2 covers 7 bases. V dropped 2 bases and J dropped 3; count of bases not matched to a gene: 10. This CDR3 comprises 17 residues. Germline V gene data show CDR1 as SGDLS and CDR2 as YYNGEE. This chain's CDR3 is CASSVPRLGGDTGELFF. CDR3 DNA: TGTGCCAGCAGCGTTCCCAGACTGGGAGGGGACACCGGGGAGCTGTTTTTT.

The rearrangement links TRBV5-1 to TRBJ1-3; no reliable D call. CDR1 and CDR2 from the germline V gene are SGHRS and YFSETQ. V was trimmed by 1 base and J by 4 bases, leaving 9 bases between them. This CDR3 is built from 14 residues. The CDR3 coding sequence is TGCGCCAGCAGCTTGCGGTTCGGGGGAAACACCATATATTTT. Translating gives CASSLRFGGNTIYF.

The rearrangement uses TRBV3-1 and TRBJ2-5; D may be TRBD2 (6 bases). Germline V gene lookup returns CDR1 LGHDT and CDR2 YNNKEL (reference sequence). Deletions cut 0 bases from V and 5 bases from J, with 10 bases between. The CDR3 is 14 residues long. The CDR3 region is CASSQEGRLETQYF. CDR3 coding DNA: TGTGCCAGCAGCCAAGAGGGGAGGTTGGAGACCCAGTACTTC.

The sample holds many counts of this clonotype. This chain uses TRBV11-2 with TRBJ2-3; tentatively, D is TRBD1 (5 bases). Germline-derived CDR1 and CDR2 are SGHAT and FQNNGV. V was shortened by 5 bases and J by 1 base, with 13 bases between the two germline ends. This CDR3 contains 15 residues. CDR3 nucleotide sequence: TGTGCCAGCAGCCTGGGGCCCGGGCGCACAGATACGCAGTATTTT. Translated: CASSLGPGRTDTQYF.

This sequence joins TRBV11-2 and TRBJ2-1; 11 bases align to TRBD1. CDR3 length: 18 amino acids. Germline-derived CDR1 and CDR2 are SGHAT and FQNNGV. V gave up 5 bases and J gave up 8 bases; unmatched junction bases: 17. The CDR3 region is CASSPRTSGQGDVDEQFF. In nucleotides, the CDR3 is TGTGCCAGCAGCCCGAGAACTTCGGGACAGGGGGACGTCGATGAGCAGTTCTTC.

The genes are TRBV12-3 or TRBV12-4 and TRBJ1-1, with D unclear. There are 10 residues in the CDR3. V was pared by 10 bases and J by 4 bases, with 7 bases between. The CDR3 coding sequence is TGTGCCAACAGCGGCACTGAAGCTTTCTTT. Its translation is CANSGTEAFF.

The rearrangement uses TRBV6-2 or TRBV6-3 and TRBJ1-5, with 7 nucleotides matching TRBD1. This CDR3 has 14 amino acids. Germline loops: CDR1 MNHEY, CDR2 SVGEGT. V lost 6 bases and J lost 4; bases outside the gene matches: 6. The CDR3 sequence: CASSRTGINQPQHF. As DNA, the CDR3 is TGTGCCAGCAGCCGGACAGGCATAAATCAGCCCCAGCATTTT.

The chain combines TRBV6-2 or TRBV6-3 with TRBJ2-1; 7 bases align to TRBD1. Unmatched junction bases numbered 6, after V lost 2 bases and J lost 2 bases. The germline gives CDR1 MNHEY, CDR2 SVGEGT. This CDR3 is 16 amino acids long. The CDR3 DNA follows: TGTGCCAGCAGTTACCCGGACAGGATACCCTACAATGAGCAGTTCTTC. Translation: CASSYPDRIPYNEQFF.

In this sample, this clonotype turned up many times. The rearrangement joins TRBV6-5 to TRBJ2-7; 9 nucleotides line up with TRBD1. Germline V gene lookup returns CDR1 MNHEY and CDR2 SVGAGI. The CDR3 sequence is 15 residues long. After removal of 5 bases from V and 0 bases from J, the junction contained 5 bases not matched to a gene. The CDR3 nucleotides are TGTGCCAGCAGTGGGGGACAGGGCTCCTCCTACGAGCAGTACTTC. Protein: CASSGGQGSSYEQYF.

This clonotype came up a few times. This chain's CDR3 is CASSFPGANTGELFF. DNA of the CDR3: TGTGCCAGCAGCTTCCCAGGGGCAAACACCGGGGAGCTGTTTTTT. The chain links TRBV7-9 to TRBJ2-2; D possibly corresponds to TRBD1 (6 bases). CDR3 size: 15 residues. Germline V lookup: CDR1 SEHNR, CDR2 FQNEAQ (reference sequence). V dropped 3 bases and J dropped 2 bases, with 10 bases sitting between them. Variable domain in full (rest from reference TRBV7-9 and TRBJ2-2): DTGVSQNPRHKITKRGQNVTFRCDPISEHNRLYWYRQTLGQGPEFLTYFQNEAQLEKSRLLSDRFSAERPKGSFSTLEIQRTEQGDSAMYLCASSFPGANTGELFFGEGSRLTVL.

The chain joins TRBV7-9 to TRBJ2-7; no definite D call. CDR3 length: 15 amino acids. Germline CDR1 SEHNR, CDR2 FQNEAQ (reference sequence). Trimming left V 5 bases short and J 3 bases short, with 17 bases between. As DNA, the CDR3 is TGTGCCAGCAGCCATGAGCGCGTCCTCCTCTACGAGCAGTACGTC. This codes for CASSHERVLLYEQYV.

This clonotype was picked up a small number of times. This chain uses TRBV5-1 with TRBJ1-6, with 9 bases fitting TRBD1. With 3 bases clipped from V and 8 bases from J, the junction kept 6 bases outside the gene matches. The CDR3 totals 15 residues. Germline loops: CDR1 SGHRS, CDR2 YFSETQ. This CDR3 is CASSSQGAPDSPLHF. The CDR3 DNA reads TGCGCCAGCAGCTCACAGGGGGCGCCGGATTCACCCCTCCACTTT.

This clonotype was recorded many times. The rearrangement uses TRBV7-3 and TRBJ1-1; the match to TRBD1 covers 9 bases. With 4 bases clipped from V and 1 base from J, the junction kept 1 base outside the gene matches. The germline V gene encodes CDR1 SGHTA and CDR2 FQGTGA. This CDR3 spans 14 amino acids. This CDR3 reads CASSSTGGNTEAFF. CDR3 bases: TGTGCCAGCAGCTCGACAGGGGGGAACACTGAAGCTTTCTTT.